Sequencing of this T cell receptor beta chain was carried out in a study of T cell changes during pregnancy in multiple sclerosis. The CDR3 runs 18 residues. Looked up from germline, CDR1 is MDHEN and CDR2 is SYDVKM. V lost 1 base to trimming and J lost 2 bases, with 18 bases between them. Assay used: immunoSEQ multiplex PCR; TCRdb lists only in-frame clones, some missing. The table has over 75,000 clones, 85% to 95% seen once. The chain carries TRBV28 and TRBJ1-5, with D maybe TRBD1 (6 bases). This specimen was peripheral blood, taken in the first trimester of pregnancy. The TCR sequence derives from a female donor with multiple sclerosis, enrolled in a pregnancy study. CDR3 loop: CASSLFGAGVDGNQPQHF. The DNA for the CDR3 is TGTGCCAGCAGTTTATTTGGGGCAGGGGTGGACGGCAATCAGCCCCAGCATTTT.